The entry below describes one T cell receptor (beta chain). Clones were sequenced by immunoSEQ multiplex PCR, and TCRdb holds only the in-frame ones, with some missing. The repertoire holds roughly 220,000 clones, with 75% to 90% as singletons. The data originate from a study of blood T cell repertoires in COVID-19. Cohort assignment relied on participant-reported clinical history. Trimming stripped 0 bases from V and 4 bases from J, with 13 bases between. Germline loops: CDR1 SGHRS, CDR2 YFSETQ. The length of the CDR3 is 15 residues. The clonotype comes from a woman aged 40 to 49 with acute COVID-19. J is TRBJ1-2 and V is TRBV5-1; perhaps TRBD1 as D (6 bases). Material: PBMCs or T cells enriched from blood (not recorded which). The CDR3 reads CASSLVTGGGYGYTF. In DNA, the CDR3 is TGCGCCAGCAGCTTGGTGACAGGAGGAGGCTATGGCTACACCTTC.